This T cell receptor (beta chain) was documented in a study of CD8 T cells in ankylosing spondylitis. The study's findings and limits: Eight or nine highly homologous variants made up a TCR beta motif that seemed to typify ankylosing spondylitis blood. Significant enrichment of disease-linked clones was reported in matched ankylosing spondylitis synovial fluid. Within peripheral blood, clones linked to disease were CD8+ and relatively rare.

Ten or more counts support this clonotype. The target antigen is unknown. This CDR3 comprises 15 residues. Trimming pared 2 bases from V and 5 bases from J, leaving 12 bases between. Per the germline V gene, CDR1 is MNHEY and CDR2 is SMNVEV (reference sequence). Quantitative 5'-RACE with molecular barcodes was used to make the TCR beta libraries. TCRdb called the 5' RACE reads again in MiXCR, with one record for every CDR3 protein. This sample has about 130,000 distinct CDR3 sequences; 6.5% to 9% occur once, and the top ten carry about 12%. This sequence was found in a male donor with ankylosing spondylitis or in good health (not recorded which). The chain joins TRBV27 to TRBJ2-2; D is undetermined. Sequenced material: blood, either unsorted or a sorted T cell fraction (not recorded which). This CDR3 reads CASSLSFGWTGELFF. CDR3 coding DNA: TGTGCCAGCAGTTTAAGTTTTGGCTGGACCGGGGAGCTGTTTTTT.